Listed here is a single TCR beta chain. What it recognizes is unknown. Sequencing was performed with immunoSEQ multiplex PCR; in TCRdb, only in-frame clones are kept and a portion is missing. The table lists about 2.2 million clones, around 93% of them singletons. The data stem from a study of shared clonotypes between healthy human individuals. Overall study findings and caveats: Rarefaction indicated that sorted-subset sequencing remained incomplete although depth was large.

Terminally differentiated effector memory CD45RA+ cells were excluded from the naive CD8 cells, which were CD45RO-negative and positively selected for CCR7. There were no recent acute infections or vaccinations among the donors, who were healthy HIV-negative adults. V shed 3 bases and J shed 10 bases, with 13 bases lying between them. Germline CDR1 and CDR2: SGDLS and YYNGEE. This CDR3 is 12 amino acids long. The sequenced sample was naive CD8+ T cells from PBMCs. The chain joins TRBV9 to TRBJ2-5; D is perhaps TRBD2 (7 bases). The source of this sequence is a young man in good health. Some clones in this sample may be carry-over from other donors' samples. This CDR3 reads CASSDRGGDQYF. CDR3 DNA: TGTGCCAGCAGCGATCGAGGGGGGGACCAGTACTTC.